The 26 T cell receptor beta chains reported below all come from one sample, sequenced in a study of blood T cell repertoires in COVID-19. TCRdb's copy holds only in-frame clones and misses some; the assay was immunoSEQ multiplex PCR. Of about 80,000 clones in the sample, around 89% are singletons; the top ten hold around 7.3%. The specimen was peripheral blood. Receptors were obtained from an elderly woman with acute or convalescent COVID-19.

This clone was seen just once. The CDR3 is CASSQMTGLRAFF. DNA of the CDR3: TGCGCCAGCAGCCAGATGACAGGGTTGCGAGCTTTCTTT. The chain carries TRBV4-3 and TRBJ1-1; 7 bases map to TRBD1. V shed 3 bases, J shed 10 bases, and the junction held 8 bases outside the gene matches. Germline-derived CDR1 and CDR2 are LGHNA and YSLEER. The CDR3 extends over 13 amino acids.

This clone turned up a few times. The rearrangement uses TRBV3-1 (or the pseudogene TRBV3-2) and TRBJ1-2; D possibly corresponds to TRBD1 (6 bases). Germline V gene data show CDR1 as LGHDT and CDR2 as YNNKEL (reference sequence). The germline V and J ends were trimmed by 4 bases and 2 bases, with 20 bases remaining between them. The CDR3 has 17 residues. The CDR3, as DNA: TGTGCCAGCAGCCGTTCGTCTCCGGGACACTACAACTATGGCTACACCTTC. It yields the protein CASSRSSPGHYNYGYTF.

The genes are TRBV9 and TRBJ2-1; TRBD2 agrees at 10 bases. This CDR3 region has 16 residues. Germline CDR1 and CDR2: SGDLS and YYNGEE. The V gene end was trimmed by 0 bases and the J gene end by 7 bases; junction bases not matched to a gene: 7. The CDR3 DNA follows: TGTGCCAGCAGCGTAGGGGCAGCGGGGGGGCAAAATGAGCAGTTCTTC. Protein sequence: CASSVGAAGGQNEQFF.

The rearrangement links TRBV30 to TRBJ1-2, with D possibly being TRBD1 (6 bases). The CDR3 has 16 residues. Germline V gene sequence: CDR1 GTSNPN, CDR2 SVGIG (reference sequence). Trimming shortened V by 5 bases and J by 1 base, and 20 bases separated the two germline ends. CDR3: CAWGGPKGEGNYGYTF. The CDR3 DNA reads TGTGCCTGGGGAGGCCCCAAGGGGGAGGGTAACTATGGCTACACCTTC.

The chain has TRBV14 and TRBJ2-5; the match to TRBD2 covers 11 bases. Germline CDR1 is SGHDN and CDR2 is FVKESK. There are 18 residues in the CDR3. V shed 1 base, J shed 0 bases, and the junction held 7 bases outside the gene matches. The CDR3 sequence: CASSQGTSGGLYQETQYF. The CDR3 DNA reads TGTGCCAGCAGCCAAGGCACTAGCGGGGGCCTGTACCAAGAGACCCAGTACTTC.

The chain recombines TRBV28 with TRBJ1-5; D ambiguous. CDR3 length: 11 residues. Germline V lookup: CDR1 MDHEN, CDR2 SYDVKM. The germline V and J ends were trimmed by 6 bases and 9 bases, with 9 bases remaining between them. The DNA of the CDR3 is TGTGCCAGCAGCGGAGCTCGGCCCCAGCATTTT. Protein: CASSGARPQHF.

This clone turned up a few times. V usage is TRBV5-1 and J usage is TRBJ2-2, with TRBD2 matching 7 bases. This CDR3 is built from 14 residues. In germline, CDR1 is SGHRS, CDR2 YFSETQ. The ends lost 4 bases at V and 3 bases at J; junction bases unmatched: 3. The CDR3 loop reads CASSRLADTGELFF. CDR3 in DNA: TGCGCCAGCAGCAGGCTAGCGGACACCGGGGAGCTGTTTTTT.

In DNA, the CDR3 is TGTGCCAGCAGCCTATCACAGGGGCTCATTCATGGCTACACCTTC. Residues: CASSLSQGLIHGYTF. The chain recombines TRBV7-9 with TRBJ1-2, with 7 bases fitting TRBD1. This CDR3 comprises 15 residues. Germline assignment: CDR1 SEHNR and CDR2 FQNEAQ (reference sequence). V was clipped by 5 bases and J by 6 bases; unmatched bases: 12.

This chain uses TRBV5-1 with TRBJ2-1; 9 bases are shared with TRBD2. Germline V gene data show CDR1 as SGHRS and CDR2 as YFSETQ. This CDR3 has 16 residues. J was trimmed by 5 bases and V by 0 bases; bases with no gene match: 6. The CDR3 spells CASSLGAGGNNNEQFF. In nucleotides, the CDR3 is TGCGCCAGCAGCTTGGGCGCGGGAGGGAACAACAATGAGCAGTTCTTC. Complete variable domain (other parts from reference TRBV5-1 and TRBJ2-1): KAGVTQTPRYLIKTRGQQVTLSCSPISGHRSVSWYQQTPGQGLQFLFEYFSETQRNKGNFPGRFSGRQFSNSRSEMNVSTLELGDSALYLCASSLGAGGNNNEQFFGPGTRLTVL.

The gene calls are TRBV6-2 or TRBV6-3 and TRBJ2-5, with 10 bases fitting TRBD1. The CDR3 has 16 amino acids. The ends lost 2 bases at V and 3 bases at J; junction bases unmatched: 6. CDR1 is MNHEY, CDR2 SVGEGT, per germline. The CDR3 nucleotides read TGTGCCAGCAGTTACCAGTCCGGGACAGGGGAAGAGACCCAGTACTTC. Translation gives CASSYQSGTGEETQYF.

This clone was seen more than once but under ten times. V and J are TRBV18 and TRBJ2-3; D is unclear. CDR3 length: 15 residues. Germline V gene data show CDR1 as KGHSH and CDR2 as LQKENI. V was pared by 2 bases and J by 2 bases, with 11 bases between. The CDR3 protein is CASSPGVTTTDTQYF. As DNA, the CDR3 is TGTGCCAGCTCACCAGGAGTCACAACCACAGATACGCAGTATTTT.

The V call is TRBV9, the J call TRBJ1-2; D not certain. V was shortened by 0 bases and J by 1 base, with 13 bases between the two germline ends. The CDR3 has 16 residues. Germline lookup yields CDR1 SGDLS and CDR2 YYNGEE. CDR3 coding DNA: TGTGCCAGCAGCGTAGGACCAGAGACTTTTAACTATGGCTACACCTTC. This sequence encodes CASSVGPETFNYGYTF.

This chain uses TRBV7-2 with TRBJ1-5; TRBD1 agrees at 7 bases. The V gene end was trimmed by 5 bases and the J gene end by 4 bases; junction bases not matched to a gene: 2. Germline V gives CDR1 SGHTA, CDR2 FQGNSA. The CDR3 loop spans 13 amino acids. CDR3 coding DNA: TGTGCCAGCAGCCGACAGGGAAATCAGCCCCAGCATTTT. This sequence encodes CASSRQGNQPQHF.

The CDR3 bases are TGTGCCTGGAGTGTACAATTAGCGGGAGCTAGCAATGAGCAGTTCTTC. It encodes CAWSVQLAGASNEQFF. J is TRBJ2-1 and V is TRBV30; 9 nucleotides line up with TRBD2. The CDR3 covers 16 residues. V dropped 0 bases and J dropped 6; count of bases not matched to a gene: 9. Germline CDR1 GTSNPN, CDR2 SVGIG (reference sequence).

This sequence joins TRBV7-3 and TRBJ2-3; 12 nucleotides align to TRBD2. The germline gives CDR1 SGHTA, CDR2 FQGTGA. The CDR3 runs to 16 residues. Trimming removed 2 bases from V and 3 bases from J; junction bases left unmatched: 3. The CDR3 DNA reads TGTGCCAGCAGCTTAGGACTAGCGGGGAAAACAGATACGCAGTATTTT. Protein sequence: CASSLGLAGKTDTQYF.

The chain combines TRBV7-2 with TRBJ1-1; TRBD1 aligns across 9 bases. V lost 4 bases and J lost 2; bases outside the gene matches: 5. The CDR3 loop spans 15 amino acids. Germline V CDR1 and CDR2: SGHTA, FQGNSA. The CDR3 nucleotides are TGTGCCAGCAGCTACGGGACAGGGCGTAACACTGAAGCTTTCTTT. Translated, it gives CASSYGTGRNTEAFF.

The chain uses TRBV11-1 and TRBJ2-7; 15 nucleotides align to TRBD2. V shed 4 bases and J 2 bases; nucleotides not matched to a gene: 3. The CDR3 has 16 residues. The germline V gene has CDR1 SGHAT and CDR2 FQDESV (reference sequence). CDR3 bases: TGTGCCAGCAGCTGGACTAGCGGGGGGGTCCCCTACGAGCAGTACTTC. Translating it yields CASSWTSGGVPYEQYF.

The rearrangement joins TRBV7-9 to TRBJ2-1; 11 positions agree with TRBD2. The CDR3 length is 16 residues. The trim removed 5 bases at V and 6 bases at J, leaving 9 bases unmatched. In germline, CDR1 is SEHNR, CDR2 FQNEAQ (reference sequence). The CDR3 loop is CASSPWGLAVINEQFF. The CDR3 bases are TGTGCCAGCAGCCCCTGGGGACTAGCGGTCATCAATGAGCAGTTCTTC.

The chain carries TRBV7-2 and TRBJ1-5, with TRBD1 matching over 8 bases. The V gene's germline CDR1 is SGHTA and CDR2 FQGNSA. The CDR3 is 14 amino acids. J gave up 6 bases and V 4 bases, and 5 bases lay outside the gene matches. CDR3 residues: CASSSDRDFQPQHF. The DNA of the CDR3 is TGTGCCAGCAGCTCGGACAGGGATTTTCAGCCCCAGCATTTT.

The chain is built from TRBV19 and TRBJ2-1, with TRBD1 identical over 8 bases. The CDR3 loop spans 18 amino acids. Germline CDR1 reads LNHDA; CDR2 reads SQIVND (reference sequence). After removal of 5 bases from V and 0 bases from J, the junction contained 12 bases not matched to a gene. In DNA, the CDR3 is TGTGCCAGTAGTTGGTCAGGGGGCACCCCAAGCTCCTACAATGAGCAGTTCTTC. Amino acid sequence: CASSWSGGTPSSYNEQFF.

Only a few counts were recorded for this clone. The chain is built from TRBV30 and TRBJ1-6; no clear D gene. V was trimmed by 4 bases and J by 1 base, leaving 11 bases between them. CDR1 is GTSNPN, CDR2 SVGIG, per germline (reference sequence). This CDR3 region has 15 residues. This chain's CDR3 is CAWITPRSYNSPLHF. As DNA, the CDR3 is TGTGCCTGGATCACCCCCAGGTCCTATAATTCACCCCTCCACTTT.

The chain has TRBV9 and TRBJ1-4; no definite D call. Germline loops: CDR1 SGDLS, CDR2 YYNGEE. The V gene lost 0 bases and the J gene lost 1 base, with 7 bases spanning the gap. The CDR3 loop spans 15 amino acids. In nucleotides, the CDR3 is TGTGCCAGCAGCGTAGGTAGCGGAACTAATGAAAAACTGTTTTTT. It yields the protein CASSVGSGTNEKLFF.

Only a few counts were recorded for this clone. The V gene is TRBV2, the J gene TRBJ1-4; D unclear. Germline values: CDR1 SNHLY, CDR2 FYNNEI. Trimming left V 7 bases short and J 0 bases short, with 6 bases between. This CDR3 contains 13 residues. CDR3 nucleotides: TGTGCCAGCACCCGGTCAACTAATGAAAAACTGTTTTTT. It encodes CASTRSTNEKLFF.

The chain couples TRBV5-1 to TRBJ2-1; TRBD2 agrees at 7 bases. CDR1 is SGHRS, CDR2 YFSETQ, per germline. The V segment lost 0 bases and the J segment 2 bases; nucleotides outside the gene matches: 8. The CDR3 has 17 amino acids. CDR3 sequence: CASSLGPGLAAYNEQFF. CDR3 DNA sequence: TGCGCCAGCAGCTTGGGTCCGGGTCTAGCGGCCTACAATGAGCAGTTCTTC.

The chain carries TRBV15 and TRBJ2-1; possibly TRBD1 for D (5 bases). CDR1 and CDR2 (germline): LNHNV, YYDKDF (reference sequence). The CDR3 totals 16 residues. Trimming removed 5 bases at V and 4 bases at J, with 18 bases between. Here the CDR3 reads CATSPNTLRGYNEQFF. For the CDR3, the DNA is TGTGCCACCAGCCCTAACACTTTAAGGGGATACAATGAGCAGTTCTTC.

This clone appeared once. The chain links TRBV19 to TRBJ1-2, with TRBD1 matching over 7 bases. The CDR3 is 14 amino acids. Germline V gives CDR1 LNHDA, CDR2 SQIVND (reference sequence). V shed 2 bases and J 1 base; nucleotides not matched to a gene: 1. CDR3 DNA: TGTGCCAGTAGTATATCAGGGGGTAACTATGGCTACACCTTC. Translating it yields CASSISGGNYGYTF.